The 2 T cell receptor beta chains below all came from one sample that was sequenced in a study of blood T cell repertoires in COVID-19. Clones were read by immunoSEQ multiplex PCR, and TCRdb kept only the in-frame ones, dropping some. The repertoire has hundreds of thousands of clones, more than 85% of them found once; the top ten carry approximately 8%. Sequenced input: PBMCs or T cells enriched from blood (not recorded which). The source is a woman in her sixties who had recovered from COVID-19.

V usage is TRBV12-5 and J usage is TRBJ1-2, with D possibly matching TRBD1 (5 bases). This CDR3 has 14 residues. Per germline, CDR1 LGHNT and CDR2 FRNRAP. Trimming removed 1 base from V and 4 bases from J, with 10 bases in between. CDR3 in DNA: TGTGCTAGTGGTTTGGCCCGGCAGGGCTATGGCTACACCTTC. It encodes CASGLARQGYGYTF.

The chain recombines TRBV2 with TRBJ2-2, with 7 bases that match TRBD1. Germline-derived CDR1 and CDR2 are SNHLY and FYNNEI. V lost 7 bases and J lost 5; bases outside the gene matches: 7. CDR3 size: 14 residues. CDR3 coding DNA: TGTGCCAGCATAAGGACAGGCGGAACCGGGGAGCTGTTTTTT. It is translated as CASIRTGGTGELFF.